The 18 T cell receptor beta chains reported below all come from one sample, sequenced in a study of OX40 agonist ivuxolimab in advanced cancers. Produced via immunoSEQ multiplex PCR; TCRdb's table is partial and in-frame only. The data contain more than 35,000 clones, roughly four fifths of them singletons. This specimen consisted of CD4+ or CD8+ T cells sorted from blood, obtained in a trial of the OX40 agonist ivuxolimab. The receptor source for this set is an adult with an advanced solid tumor such as melanoma, head and neck, liver or kidney cancer.

V usage is TRBV19 and J usage is TRBJ1-5; TRBD1 is a possible D gene (5 bases). V dropped 2 bases and J dropped 5 bases, with 10 bases sitting between them. Germline V gene lookup returns CDR1 LNHDA and CDR2 SQIVND (reference sequence). The CDR3 runs to 14 residues. This chain's CDR3 is CASSIWQGDQPQHF. In DNA, the CDR3 is TGTGCCAGTAGTATATGGCAGGGAGATCAGCCCCAGCATTTT.

V and J are TRBV4-1 and TRBJ2-7, with TRBD1 matching over 8 bases. V lost 4 bases to trimming and J lost 7 bases; unmatched junction nucleotides: 15. The CDR3 consists of 16 residues. In germline, CDR1 is MGHRA, CDR2 YSYEKL. The CDR3 loop reads CASSPLGQGAPLEQYF. The DNA for the CDR3 is TGCGCCAGCAGCCCTTTGGGGCAGGGGGCGCCCCTGGAGCAGTACTTC.

V is TRBV9 and J is TRBJ1-1, with a tentative D call TRBD1 (5 bases). Trimming left V 0 bases short and J 7 bases short, with 10 bases between. The CDR3 spans 13 residues. Germline V gene lookup returns CDR1 SGDLS and CDR2 YYNGEE. DNA for the CDR3: TGTGCCAGCAGCGTAGGCAGGGCCGATGAAGCTTTCTTT. Translation: CASSVGRADEAFF.

The chain is built from TRBV9 and TRBJ1-2; D gene ambiguous. The V gene lost 0 bases and the J gene lost 6 bases, with 9 bases spanning the gap. CDR1 and CDR2 (germline): SGDLS, YYNGEE. The CDR3 spans 13 residues. DNA of the CDR3: TGTGCCAGCAGCGTAGGAAGGGAAGATGGCTACACCTTC. Encoded protein: CASSVGREDGYTF.

V usage is TRBV7-9 and J usage is TRBJ2-5, with D tentatively TRBD1 (5 bases). V was cut by 8 bases and J by 5 bases, with 12 bases left in between. Germline V gene data show CDR1 as SEHNR and CDR2 as FQNEAQ (reference sequence). The CDR3 loop spans 12 amino acids. CDR3 loop: CASQGLVETQYF. CDR3 DNA sequence: TGTGCCAGCCAGGGCTTGGTGGAGACCCAGTACTTC.

This clone is deemed medium-sized (0.01 to 0.1%). The V and J genes are TRBV2 and TRBJ2-3, with D possibly being TRBD2 (5 bases). The CDR3 runs 13 residues. Germline V gives CDR1 SNHLY, CDR2 FYNNEI. Trimming cost V 5 bases and J 6 bases, with 12 bases left between them. The CDR3 loop reads CASSKDGEDTQYF. In DNA form, the CDR3 reads TGTGCCAGCAGTAAGGACGGGGAGGATACGCAGTATTTT.

This rearrangement joins TRBV6-1 to TRBJ2-4; D gene ambiguous. V lost 1 base, J lost 11 bases, and 15 bases lay in between. CDR3 size: 14 residues. CDR1 and CDR2 from the germline V gene are MNHNS and SASEGT. This CDR3 reads CASSEGGSQGLQYF. The CDR3 DNA sequence: TGTGCCAGCAGTGAAGGAGGCTCTCAAGGCCTTCAGTACTTC.

The V and J genes are TRBV11-2 and TRBJ1-3; no reliable D call. CDR3 length equals 15 residues. V was pared by 3 bases and J by 4 bases, with 13 bases between. Per the germline V gene, CDR1 is SGHAT and CDR2 is FQNNGV. This chain's CDR3 is CASSLVEGEGNTIYF. The CDR3 DNA is TGTGCCAGCAGCTTGGTAGAGGGAGAAGGAAACACCATATATTTT.

The V call is TRBV29-1, the J call TRBJ2-3; TRBD2 matches at 8 bases. V shed 3 bases and J 0 bases; nucleotides not matched to a gene: 8. The CDR3 covers 16 residues. Germline assignment: CDR1 SQVTM and CDR2 ANQGSEA. This chain's CDR3 is CSVDGLAGTSTDTQYF. The CDR3 DNA reads TGCAGCGTTGATGGGTTAGCGGGGACTAGCACAGATACGCAGTATTTT.

The count of this clone is one. The chain is built from TRBV13 and TRBJ2-1; TRBD2 matches at 8 bases. The junction had 7 bases not matched to a gene; V was cut back by 2 bases and J by 7 bases. Germline V gives CDR1 PRHDT, CDR2 FYEKMQ (reference sequence). The CDR3 is 15 amino acids. CDR3 nucleotide sequence: TGTGCCAGCAGCTTACGGGGGGGCCAGATAAATGAGCAGTTCTTC. As protein: CASSLRGGQINEQFF.

V usage is TRBV6-5 and J usage is TRBJ1-2; a weak D match, TRBD1 (5 bases). The germline V gene has CDR1 MNHEY and CDR2 SVGAGI. CDR3 length equals 15 residues. V shed 8 bases and J shed 3 bases, with 19 bases lying between them. The CDR3 nucleotides are TGTGCCAGCTCCATAAGGGCCCAGGGTGACTATGGCTACACCTTC. Translating gives CASSIRAQGDYGYTF.

This clone was seen once. This chain uses TRBV27 with TRBJ2-7; maybe TRBD2 (7 bases). Germline V lookup: CDR1 MNHEY, CDR2 SMNVEV (reference sequence). This CDR3 has 16 residues. The V gene lost 2 bases and the J gene lost 5 bases, with 19 bases spanning the gap. CDR3 in amino acids: CASSLGGGPSPNEQYF. The CDR3 DNA reads TGTGCCAGCAGTTTAGGGGGGGGCCCCAGTCCTAACGAGCAGTACTTC.

The chain employs TRBV9 and TRBJ1-1, with TRBD1 matching over 8 bases. Germline CDR1 and CDR2: SGDLS and YYNGEE. This CDR3 region has 12 residues. The ends lost 4 bases at V and 8 bases at J; junction bases unmatched: 4. CDR3 bases: TGTGCCAGCAGCTCGAGGACAGGGGAAGCTTTCTTT. Residues: CASSSRTGEAFF.

V and J are TRBV4-3 and TRBJ2-6; D is ambiguous. Germline assignment: CDR1 LGHNA and CDR2 YSLEER. The CDR3 has 15 residues. Trimming pared 0 bases from V and 4 bases from J, leaving 7 bases between. The CDR3 coding sequence is TGCGCCAGCAGCCAAGACGGGTTGGGGGCCAACGTCCTGACTTTC. This sequence encodes CASSQDGLGANVLTF.

The chain joins TRBV5-6 to TRBJ2-7; D remains ambiguous. Germline V gene lookup returns CDR1 SGHDT and CDR2 YYEEEE. This CDR3 is 13 amino acids long. Trimming shortened V by 0 bases and J by 0 bases, and 4 bases separated the two germline ends. The DNA of the CDR3 is TGTGCCAGCAGCTTGGGCAGCTCCTACGAGCAGTACTTC. Protein sequence: CASSLGSSYEQYF.

The chain carries TRBV2 and TRBJ1-2; D is ambiguous. This CDR3 is 13 amino acids long. The V end was cut by 6 bases, the J end by 4 bases, with 12 bases between. Germline CDR1 and CDR2: SNHLY and FYNNEI. DNA of the CDR3: TGTGCCAGCAGGCTGGGAGGATCCTATGGCTACACCTTC. Protein product: CASRLGGSYGYTF.

The rearrangement joins TRBV4-3 to TRBJ1-1; D is unclear. V was trimmed by 2 bases and J by 2 bases, leaving 9 bases between them. This CDR3 has 14 amino acids. CDR1 is LGHNA, CDR2 YSLEER, per germline. This CDR3 reads CASSQYAINTEAFF. The CDR3 nucleotides read TGCGCCAGCAGCCAATATGCGATTAACACTGAAGCTTTCTTT.

This clone appeared once. This chain links TRBV7-7 with TRBJ2-7, with 15 bases that match TRBD2. From germline, CDR1 is SSHAT and CDR2 FNYEAQ (reference sequence). The length of the CDR3 is 18 residues. V was clipped by 0 bases and J by 5 bases; unmatched bases: 8. The CDR3, as DNA: TGTGCCAGCAGCTTAGCCGGGACTAGCGGGAGGATGGTCGACGAGCAGTACTTC. Translating gives CASSLAGTSGRMVDEQYF.